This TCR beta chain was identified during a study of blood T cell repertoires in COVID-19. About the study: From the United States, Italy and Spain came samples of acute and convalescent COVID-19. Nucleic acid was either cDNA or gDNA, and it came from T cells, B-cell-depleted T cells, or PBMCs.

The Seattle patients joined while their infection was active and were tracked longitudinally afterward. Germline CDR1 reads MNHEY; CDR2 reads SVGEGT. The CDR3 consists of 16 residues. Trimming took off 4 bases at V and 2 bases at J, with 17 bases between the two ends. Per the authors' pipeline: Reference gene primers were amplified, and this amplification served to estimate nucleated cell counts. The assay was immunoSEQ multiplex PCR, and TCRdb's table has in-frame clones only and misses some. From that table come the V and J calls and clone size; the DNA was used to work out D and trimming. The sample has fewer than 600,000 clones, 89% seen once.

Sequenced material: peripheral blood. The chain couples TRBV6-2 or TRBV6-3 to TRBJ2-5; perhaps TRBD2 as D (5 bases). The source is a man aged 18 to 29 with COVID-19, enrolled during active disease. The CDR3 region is CASSSPSSGGQETQYF. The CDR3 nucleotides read TGTGCCAGCAGTTCCCCATCGAGCGGAGGACAAGAGACCCAGTACTTC.